One and the same sample provided the 24 T cell receptor beta chains below, sequenced in a study of blood T cell repertoires in COVID-19. Sequenced by immunoSEQ multiplex PCR; TCRdb stores in-frame clones only, minus some. The sample lists more than 300,000 clones; about nine tenths were seen once. Sequencing input: PBMCs or T cells enriched from blood (not recorded which). These receptors all stem from a woman between 18 and 29 years old who had recovered from COVID-19.

The chain joins TRBV30 to TRBJ2-5; a possible D gene is TRBD2 (6 bases). Trimming shortened V by 2 bases and J by 3 bases, and 10 bases separated the two germline ends. Per germline, CDR1 GTSNPN and CDR2 SVGIG (reference sequence). This CDR3 contains 13 residues. DNA of the CDR3: TGTGCCTGGAGTTTCAGGAGGGAAGAGACCCAGTACTTC. Translating it yields CAWSFRREETQYF.

The CDR3 nucleotides are TGTGCCAGCAGCAAAGCGCTAGGTAGCGGGAAAAAGAGCAATGAGCAGTTCTTC. Protein product: CASSKALGSGKKSNEQFF. The chain carries TRBV21-1 and TRBJ2-1; the table's D gene call, TRBD2, was not cross checked with the DNA. TRBV21-1 is a documented pseudogene. This CDR3 region has 18 residues.

The chain carries TRBV4-1 and TRBJ2-3; possibly TRBD2 for D (6 bases). The CDR3 is 16 residues long. Per germline, CDR1 MGHRA and CDR2 YSYEKL. V was clipped by 1 base and J by 0 bases, with 11 bases between them. CDR3 nucleotides: TGCGCCAGCAGCCAAGGGGTCGGGACTAGCACAGATACGCAGTATTTT. Protein product: CASSQGVGTSTDTQYF.

The chain employs TRBV7-9 and TRBJ1-2, with TRBD1 as a possible D gene (5 bases). The CDR3 spans 15 residues. V gave up 0 bases and J gave up 6 bases, with 14 bases separating them. The germline V gene has CDR1 SEHNR and CDR2 FQNEAQ (reference sequence). The CDR3 loop is CASSLAEGQGHGYTF. CDR3 bases: TGTGCCAGCAGCTTAGCGGAGGGGCAGGGCCATGGCTACACCTTC. The whole variable domain, remainder taken from reference TRBV7-9 and TRBJ1-2, is DTGVSQNPRHKITKRGQNVTFRCDPISEHNRLYWYRQTLGQGPEFLTYFQNEAQLEKSRLLSDRFSAERPKGSFSTLEIQRTEQGDSAMYLCASSLAEGQGHGYTFGSGTRLTVV.

This sequence joins TRBV5-1 and TRBJ1-2, with TRBD1 matching 8 bases. This CDR3 contains 13 residues. Germline trimming cut 7 bases from V and 6 bases from J; bases unmatched to any gene: 8. CDR1 and CDR2 (germline): SGHRS, YFSETQ. Here the CDR3 reads CASRAGTGHGYTF. The CDR3 coding sequence is TGCGCCAGCCGAGCCGGGACAGGTCATGGCTACACCTTC.

This rearrangement joins TRBV9 to TRBJ2-5; TRBD2 agrees at 13 bases. Trimming took 4 bases from V and 2 from J; bases not matched to a gene: 2. CDR3 length: 15 amino acids. Germline values: CDR1 SGDLS, CDR2 YYNGEE. CDR3 bases: TGTGCCAGCAGCATACTAGCGGGAGGGCAAGAGACCCAGTACTTC. This encodes CASSILAGGQETQYF.

This clone has more than one count but fewer than ten. The J gene is TRBJ1-5, the V gene TRBV30, with TRBD1 as a possible D gene (5 bases). This CDR3 spans 16 amino acids. V was clipped by 0 bases and J by 2 bases, with 14 bases between them. Germline-derived CDR1 and CDR2 are GTSNPN and SVGIG (reference sequence). CDR3 coding DNA: TGTGCCTGGAGTGTAGACTCAGGGATGGGCAATCAGCCCCAGCATTTT. This sequence encodes CAWSVDSGMGNQPQHF.

The gene calls are TRBV21-1 and TRBJ1-5. TRBV21-1 is classified as a pseudogene. CDR3 length equals 18 residues. The CDR3 sequence: CASRVLYTLRGGLQPQHF. CDR3 in DNA: TGTGCCAGCAGAGTATTATATACCTTGCGGGGGGGGCTTCAGCCCCAGCATTTT.

The CDR3, as DNA: TGTGCCAGCAGCTTCCCGGGACAGGGTTCGGCCGGGGAGCTGTTTTTT. This gives the protein CASSFPGQGSAGELFF. The chain couples TRBV7-9 to TRBJ2-2, with 9 nucleotides matching TRBD1. CDR3 length: 16 residues. The germline V gene encodes CDR1 SEHNR and CDR2 FQNEAQ (reference sequence). The J segment lost 6 bases and the V segment lost 3 bases, leaving 8 bases of the junction unmatched.

The chain recombines TRBV2 with TRBJ1-2; D remains ambiguous. Germline V CDR1 and CDR2: SNHLY, FYNNEI. The CDR3 totals 15 residues. With 4 bases removed from V and 2 bases from J, the gap between germline ends came to 14 bases. In DNA form, the CDR3 reads TGTGCCAGCAGTGTTGGGCCGGCCGAAAACTATGGCTACACCTTC. It codes for CASSVGPAENYGYTF.

This chain connects TRBV6-5 to TRBJ1-2; D gene ambiguous. V lost 0 bases and J 8 bases, leaving 13 bases between the germline ends. Germline V lookup: CDR1 MNHEY, CDR2 SVGAGI. This CDR3 contains 14 residues. The CDR3 region is CASSYSLTELGYTF. In nucleotides, the CDR3 is TGTGCCAGCAGTTACTCGTTAACCGAACTCGGCTACACCTTC.

V and J are TRBV29-1 and TRBJ1-1; D remains unclear. V lost 4 bases, J lost 2 bases, and 14 bases lay in between. This CDR3 comprises 14 residues. Germline CDR1 is SQVTM and CDR2 is ANQGSEA. The CDR3 protein is CSVVGTRGNTEAFF. The DNA for the CDR3 is TGCAGCGTTGTGGGAACCCGGGGTAACACTGAAGCTTTCTTT.

This clone was seen at least ten times. The gene calls are TRBV3-1 (or the pseudogene TRBV3-2) and TRBJ2-2; 11 bases align to TRBD2. In germline, CDR1 is LGHDT, CDR2 YNNKEL (reference sequence). The junction had 3 bases not matched to a gene; V was cut back by 2 bases and J by 4 bases. The CDR3 loop spans 16 amino acids. The chain's CDR3 is CASSQRLAGGTGELFF. DNA of the CDR3: TGTGCCAGCAGCCAACGGCTAGCGGGGGGCACCGGGGAGCTGTTTTTT.

The V gene is TRBV2, the J gene TRBJ2-6; 9 bases match TRBD2. V gave up 6 bases and J gave up 4 bases; unmatched junction bases: 10. Germline CDR1 and CDR2: SNHLY and FYNNEI. The CDR3 has 17 amino acids. CDR3 residues: CASSGPAGGTGANVLTF. The CDR3 bases are TGTGCCAGCAGCGGACCCGCGGGGGGGACCGGGGCCAACGTCCTGACTTTC.

The chain links TRBV3-1 (or the pseudogene TRBV3-2) to TRBJ2-3, with D uncertain. The CDR3 is made up of 17 amino acids. CDR1 LGHDT and CDR2 YNNKEL come from the germline V gene (reference sequence). The V end lost 0 bases, the J end lost 2 bases, and 15 bases lay between the germline ends. The CDR3 protein is CASSQDIFRDFTDTQYF. In DNA form, the CDR3 reads TGTGCCAGCAGCCAAGATATATTTCGTGACTTCACAGATACGCAGTATTTT.

The chain combines TRBV7-8 with TRBJ2-7; 7 bases are a match to TRBD1. This CDR3 comprises 13 residues. J was trimmed by 2 bases and V by 6 bases; bases with no gene match: 4. CDR1 and CDR2 (germline): SGHVS, FQNEAQ. Here the CDR3 reads CASSFTGAYEQYF. The CDR3 DNA is TGTGCCAGCAGTTTCACAGGGGCCTACGAGCAGTACTTC.

This sequence joins TRBV2 and TRBJ2-5; perhaps TRBD1 as D (5 bases). Looked up from germline, CDR1 is SNHLY and CDR2 is FYNNEI. The CDR3 has 13 residues. The V end lost 6 bases, the J end lost 5 bases, and 13 bases lay between the germline ends. The DNA of the CDR3 is TGTGCCAGCAGGGCAGGGCGGTACGAGACCCAGTACTTC. Its translation: CASRAGRYETQYF.

The chain links TRBV28 to TRBJ1-2; the match to TRBD1 covers 8 bases. This CDR3 is built from 15 residues. Germline V gene lookup returns CDR1 MDHEN and CDR2 SYDVKM. V was pared by 5 bases and J by 3 bases, with 8 bases of the junction left unmatched. The CDR3 DNA reads as TGTGCCAGCAGTCCTCAGGGGGCGCGGGACTATGGCTACACCTTC. It yields the protein CASSPQGARDYGYTF.

The rearrangement uses TRBV9 and TRBJ2-7; the D gene is possibly TRBD1 (6 bases). Germline assignment: CDR1 SGDLS and CDR2 YYNGEE. The length of the CDR3 is 14 residues. V lost 4 bases, J lost 1 base, and 12 bases lay in between. The CDR3 spells CASSTNRESYEQYF. The CDR3 coding sequence is TGTGCCAGCAGCACCAACAGGGAGTCCTACGAGCAGTACTTC.

CDR3 sequence: CASSLGGAGSSGNTIYF. DNA for the CDR3: TGTGCCAGCAGCTTGGGAGGGGCCGGTTCTTCTGGAAACACCATATATTTT. The V gene is TRBV7-6, the J gene TRBJ1-3; maybe TRBD1 (5 bases). The germline V gene has CDR1 SGHVS and CDR2 FNYEAQ. V dropped 3 bases and J dropped 1 base, with 16 bases sitting between them. CDR3 length: 17 residues.

The chain has TRBV7-7 and TRBJ2-5; TRBD2 matches at 13 bases. This CDR3 spans 15 amino acids. J gave up 4 bases and V 5 bases, and 4 bases lay outside the gene matches. CDR1 is SSHAT, CDR2 FNYEAQ, per germline (reference sequence). DNA of the CDR3: TGTGCCAGCAGCCCCGGACTAGCGGGAGTAGAGACCCAGTACTTC. This gives the protein CASSPGLAGVETQYF.

A few counts support this clone. The rearrangement links TRBV9 to TRBJ1-1; 8 nucleotides line up with TRBD1. Per the germline V gene, CDR1 is SGDLS and CDR2 is YYNGEE. The CDR3 extends over 13 amino acids. V shed 5 bases and J 6 bases; nucleotides not matched to a gene: 6. This CDR3 reads CASRPGGGPEAFF. CDR3 bases: TGTGCCAGCAGACCAGGGGGCGGGCCTGAAGCTTTCTTT.

This sequence joins TRBV2 and TRBJ2-5, with D perhaps TRBD1 (6 bases). The CDR3 loop spans 14 amino acids. Trimming took 6 bases from V and 5 from J, leaving 16 bases between them. Looked up from germline, CDR1 is SNHLY and CDR2 is FYNNEI. The CDR3 DNA follows: TGTGCCAGCAGCCCCACAGGGTGGAGGGAGACCCAGTACTTC. This codes for CASSPTGWRETQYF.

V is TRBV5-1 and J is TRBJ1-1; 7 nucleotides agree with TRBD1. V was clipped by 4 bases and J by 6 bases; unmatched bases: 3. The germline CDR1 and CDR2 sequences are SGHRS and YFSETQ. CDR3 size: 12 residues. The CDR3 reads CASSRQGAEAFF. CDR3 sequence (DNA): TGCGCCAGCAGCCGACAGGGTGCTGAAGCTTTCTTT.